The clone carrying this T cell receptor beta chain was counted a few times. Its antigen remains unknown. The data originate from a study of Graves' ophthalmopathy and Graves' hyperthyroidism. General study findings and limits: A model of 13 signatures distinguished ophthalmopathy from stable hyperthyroidism at roughly 86% sensitivity and 70% to 84% specificity. Ophthalmopathy progression was predicted by the model at more than 55% sensitivity and about 79% specificity.

The germline V and J ends were trimmed by 2 bases and 10 bases, with 15 bases remaining between them. Per germline, CDR1 MNHEY and CDR2 SMNVEV (reference sequence). This CDR3 comprises 15 residues. Newly diagnosed hyperthyroidism donors, aged 18 to 65, duration under 2 months. Diagnostic conclusions were grounded in clinical symptoms, serum thyroxine, TRAb, thyroid ultrasound and orbital computed tomography. Amplification of TCR beta CDR3 regions used RNA transcripts. HTBI primers were employed in first-round RT-PCR, then a second-round multiplex PCR followed. One entry per CDR3 protein, called by TCRdb with MiXCR from the multiplex PCR reads. The table has some 1.1 million distinct CDR3 sequences, about 35% seen once; the top ten hold around 10%.

The receptor's source is an adult man with Graves' hyperthyroidism. The source material was peripheral blood or thyroid tissue (not recorded which). J is TRBJ1-6 and V is TRBV27; the D is unclear. Here the CDR3 reads CASSLTGFRGSPLHF. Written as DNA, the CDR3 is TGTGCCAGCAGTTTAACGGGATTCCGAGGCTCACCCCTCCACTTT.